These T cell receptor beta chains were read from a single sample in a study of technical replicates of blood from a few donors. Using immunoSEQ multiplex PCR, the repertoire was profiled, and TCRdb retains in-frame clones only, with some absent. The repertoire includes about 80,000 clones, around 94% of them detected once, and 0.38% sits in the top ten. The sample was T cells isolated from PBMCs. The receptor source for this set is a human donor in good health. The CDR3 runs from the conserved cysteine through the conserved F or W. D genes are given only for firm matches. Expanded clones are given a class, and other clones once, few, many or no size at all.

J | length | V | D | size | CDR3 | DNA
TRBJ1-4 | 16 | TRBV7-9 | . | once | CASSPPTGSGGEKLFF | TGTGCCAGCAGCCCACCAACAGGTTCCGGGGGTGAAAAACTGTTTTTT
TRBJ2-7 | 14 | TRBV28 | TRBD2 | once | CASSLGRELYEQYF | TGTGCCAGCAGTTTAGGGCGGGAGCTCTACGAGCAGTACTTC
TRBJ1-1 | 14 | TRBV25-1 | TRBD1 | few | CASSIQGENTEAFF | TGTGCCAGCAGTATACAGGGGGAGAACACTGAAGCTTTCTTT
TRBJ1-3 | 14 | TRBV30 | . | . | CAWSVVAGGNTIYF | TGTGCCTGGAGTGTCGTGGCAGGTGGAAACACCATATATTTT
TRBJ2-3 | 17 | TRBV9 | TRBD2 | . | CASSVLSLAGAADTQYF | TGTGCCAGCAGCGTATTGTCCCTAGCGGGAGCCGCAGATACGCAGTATTTT
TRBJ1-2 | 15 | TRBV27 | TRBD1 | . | CASSPPGQGPYGYTF | TGTGCCAGCAGTCCTCCGGGACAGGGCCCATATGGCTACACCTTC
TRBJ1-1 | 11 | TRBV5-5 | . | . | CASSQGPEAFF | TGTGCCAGCTCCCAGGGGCCCGAAGCTTTCTTT
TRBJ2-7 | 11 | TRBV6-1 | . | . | CASNGGYEQYF | TGTGCCAGCAACGGCGGCTACGAGCAGTACTTC
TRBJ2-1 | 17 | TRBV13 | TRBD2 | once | CASSLGLFAGEFGEQFF | TGTGCCAGCAGCTTAGGTCTTTTTGCGGGAGAGTTTGGTGAGCAGTTCTTC
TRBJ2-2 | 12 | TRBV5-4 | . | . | CASLSGTGELFF | TGTGCCAGCCTTAGCGGAACCGGGGAGCTGTTTTTT
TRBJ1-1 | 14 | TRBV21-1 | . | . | CASSKRQENTEAFF | TGTGCCAGCAGCAAAAGACAGGAGAACACTGAAGCTTTCTTT
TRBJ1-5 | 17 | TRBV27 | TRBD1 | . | CASSMYGQGRLTQPQHF | TGTGCCAGCAGCATGTACGGACAGGGCCGATTGACTCAGCCCCAGCATTTT
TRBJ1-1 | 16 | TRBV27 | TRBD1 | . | CASSFEGALVNTEAFF | TGTGCCAGCAGTTTTGAGGGGGCTCTAGTGAACACTGAAGCTTTCTTT
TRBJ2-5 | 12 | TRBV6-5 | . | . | CASRGTGGVQYF | TGTGCCAGCAGGGGTACAGGAGGGGTCCAGTACTTC
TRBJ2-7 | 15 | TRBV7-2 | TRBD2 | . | CASSLSGTSSYEQYF | TGTGCCAGCAGCCTATCCGGGACTAGCTCCTACGAGCAGTACTTC
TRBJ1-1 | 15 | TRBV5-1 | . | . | CASSLDSLMNTEAFF | TGCGCCAGCAGCTTGGACAGTCTTATGAACACTGAAGCTTTCTTT
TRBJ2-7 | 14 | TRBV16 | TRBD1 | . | CASSAGTVSYEQYF | TGTGCCAGCTCCGCTGGGACAGTATCCTACGAGCAGTACTTC
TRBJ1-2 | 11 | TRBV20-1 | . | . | CSARNRHGYTF | TGCAGTGCTAGGAACAGGCACGGCTACACCTTC
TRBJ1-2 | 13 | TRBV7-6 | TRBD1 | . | CASSLEAGGGYTF | TGTGCCAGCAGCTTAGAGGCAGGGGGTGGCTACACCTTC
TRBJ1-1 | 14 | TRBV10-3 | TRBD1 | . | CAIGATGWDTEAFF | TGTGCCATCGGGGCGACAGGGTGGGACACTGAAGCTTTCTTT
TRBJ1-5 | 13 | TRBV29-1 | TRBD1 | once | CSVRGQGDQPQHF | TGCAGCGTTAGGGGACAGGGTGATCAGCCCCAGCATTTT
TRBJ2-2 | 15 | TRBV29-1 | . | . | CSVDRGGASTGELFF | TGCAGCGTTGATCGGGGCGGGGCGAGCACCGGGGAGCTGTTTTTT
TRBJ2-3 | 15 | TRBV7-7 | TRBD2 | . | CASSFGVAGTDTQYF | TGTGCCAGCAGCTTCGGGGTAGCGGGGACAGATACGCAGTATTTT
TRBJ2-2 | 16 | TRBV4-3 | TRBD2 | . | CASSQGTSGSSGELFF | TGCGCCAGCAGCCAAGGGACTAGCGGGAGTTCCGGGGAGCTGTTTTTT
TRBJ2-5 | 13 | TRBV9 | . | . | CASNTPGQETQYF | TGTGCCAGCAACACCCCGGGCCAAGAGACCCAGTACTTC
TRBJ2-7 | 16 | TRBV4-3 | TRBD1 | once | CASSRQAPGQGGEQYF | TGCGCCAGCAGCCGACAGGCCCCGGGACAGGGCGGCGAGCAGTACTTC
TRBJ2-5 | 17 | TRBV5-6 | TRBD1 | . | CASSYGTGPYTQETQYF | TGTGCCAGCAGTTATGGGACAGGCCCTTATACTCAAGAGACCCAGTACTTC
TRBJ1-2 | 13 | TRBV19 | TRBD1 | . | CASSIDPGQGYTF | TGTGCCAGTAGTATAGATCCGGGACAGGGCTACACCTTC
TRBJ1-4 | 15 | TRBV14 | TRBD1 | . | CASSQTGVFGEKLFF | TGTGCCAGCAGTCAGACAGGGGTATTCGGGGAAAAACTGTTTTTT
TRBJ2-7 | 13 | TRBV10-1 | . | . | CASSERRGHEQYF | TGCGCCAGCAGTGAGCGGAGGGGGCACGAGCAGTACTTC
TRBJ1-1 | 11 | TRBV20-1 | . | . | CSAMARPEAFF | TGCAGTGCTATGGCCAGGCCTGAAGCTTTCTTT
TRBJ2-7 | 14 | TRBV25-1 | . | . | CASSTHQGGDEQYF | TGTGCCAGCAGTACTCATCAGGGGGGCGACGAGCAGTACTTC
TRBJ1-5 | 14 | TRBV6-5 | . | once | CASSKTGRNQPQHF | TGTGCCAGCAGCAAAACAGGACGCAATCAGCCCCAGCATTTT
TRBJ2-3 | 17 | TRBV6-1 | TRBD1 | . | CASSAGFRGLLHDTQYF | TGTGCCAGCAGTGCCGGGTTTAGGGGGCTCCTCCACGATACGCAGTATTTT
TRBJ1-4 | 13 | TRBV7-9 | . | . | CAAKTGGNEKLFF | TGTGCCGCCAAGACAGGAGGAAATGAAAAACTGTTTTTT
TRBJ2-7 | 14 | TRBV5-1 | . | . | CASSLDSTVYEQYF | TGCGCCAGCAGCTTGGACTCTACGGTCTACGAGCAGTACTTC
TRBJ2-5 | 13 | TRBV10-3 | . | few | CAISEARGETQYF | TGTGCCATCAGTGAGGCTAGGGGAGAGACCCAGTACTTC
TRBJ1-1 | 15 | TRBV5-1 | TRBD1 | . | CASSLGTGTYTEAFF | TGCGCCAGCAGCCTTGGGACAGGAACCTACACTGAAGCTTTCTTT
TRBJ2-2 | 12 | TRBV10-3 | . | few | CAISLGTGELFF | TGTGCCATCAGTCTCGGGACCGGGGAGCTGTTTTTT
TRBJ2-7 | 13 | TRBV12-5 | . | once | CASGSGGADEQYF | TGTGCTAGTGGTTCCGGAGGTGCCGACGAGCAGTACTTC
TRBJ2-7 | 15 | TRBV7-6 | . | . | CASSLTPEGSYEQYF | TGTGCCAGCAGCTTAACCCCGGAGGGTTCCTACGAGCAGTACTTC
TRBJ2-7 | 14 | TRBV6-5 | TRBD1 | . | CATKPGTGFDEQYF | TGTGCCACCAAGCCCGGGACAGGGTTCGACGAGCAGTACTTC
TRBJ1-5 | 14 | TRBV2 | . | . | CASSGGRGNQPQHF | TGTGCCAGCAGCGGAGGTCGTGGCAATCAGCCCCAGCATTTT
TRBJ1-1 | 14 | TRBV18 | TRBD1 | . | CASSPRQGDTEAFF | TGTGCCAGCTCACCGCGACAGGGGGACACTGAAGCTTTCTTT
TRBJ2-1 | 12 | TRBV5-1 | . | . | CASSYDSNEQFF | TGCGCCAGCAGCTATGACAGTAATGAGCAGTTCTTC
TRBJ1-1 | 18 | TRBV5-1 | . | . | CASSSGVIIQDLNTEAFF | TGCGCCAGCAGCTCGGGAGTCATCATACAGGACCTGAACACTGAAGCTTTCTTT
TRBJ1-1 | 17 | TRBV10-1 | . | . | CASSESRGDYWGTEAFF | TGCGCCAGCAGTGAGTCGCGGGGAGACTACTGGGGCACTGAAGCTTTCTTT
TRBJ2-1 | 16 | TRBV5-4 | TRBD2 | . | CASSLGLAGGSNEQFF | TGTGCCAGCAGCTTGGGGCTAGCGGGAGGCTCCAATGAGCAGTTCTTC
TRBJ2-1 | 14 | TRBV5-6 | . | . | CATGKGQAYNEQFF | TGTGCCACCGGAAAGGGACAAGCCTACAATGAGCAGTTCTTC
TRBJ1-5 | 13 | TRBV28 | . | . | CASKSLSNQPQHF | TGTGCCAGCAAGAGCTTGAGCAATCAGCCCCAGCATTTT
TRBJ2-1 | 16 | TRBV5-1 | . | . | CASSLVLTVKNNEQFF | TGCGCCAGCAGCTTGGTATTAACAGTAAAAAACAATGAGCAGTTCTTC
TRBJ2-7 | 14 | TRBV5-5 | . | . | CASSLVGSPYEQYF | TGTGCCAGCAGCTTGGTCGGGAGTCCCTACGAGCAGTACTTC
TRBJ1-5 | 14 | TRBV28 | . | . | CASSFYSQNQPQHF | TGTGCCAGCAGTTTCTACTCACAGAATCAGCCCCAGCATTTT
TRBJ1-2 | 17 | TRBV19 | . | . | CASSTTQGGVTNYGYTF | TGTGCCAGTAGTACTACCCAGGGAGGGGTTACTAACTATGGCTACACCTTC
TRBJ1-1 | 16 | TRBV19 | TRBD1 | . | CASIRDRGYLNTEAFF | TGTGCCAGTATAAGGGACAGGGGCTATCTGAACACTGAAGCTTTCTTT
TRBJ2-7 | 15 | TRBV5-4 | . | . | CASSLGLGSSYEQYF | TGTGCCAGCAGCCTAGGACTCGGGAGCTCCTACGAGCAGTACTTC
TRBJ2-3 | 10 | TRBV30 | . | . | CAQQGDTQYF | TGTGCCCAGCAGGGGGATACGCAGTATTTT